The 5 T cell receptor beta chains below all came from one sample that was sequenced in a study of blood T cells in healthy people across ages. A second PCR of roughly 7 to 11 cycles used a sample-barcoded 5' primer and a J-beta primer mix. TCRdb reanalysed the 5' RACE reads using MiXCR and keeps one entry per CDR3 protein. Of around 800,000 distinct CDR3 sequences listed, about 53% are singletons. Sample: blood. The receptors here all came from an elderly man in good health.

The CDR3 bases are TGCAGCGTTGGCTCGCACTTTGGGCACGAGCAGTACTTC. Amino acid sequence: CSVGSHFGHEQYF. V usage is TRBV29-1 and J usage is TRBJ2-5; D call uncertain. Matching the DNA end better, TRBJ2-7 makes the J call doubtful. The CDR3 loop spans 13 amino acids. Germline-derived CDR1 and CDR2 are SQVTM and ANQGSEA.

The genes are TRBV27 and TRBJ1-2; 11 nucleotides match TRBD1. Germline-derived CDR1 and CDR2 are MNHEY and SMNVEV (reference sequence). Trimming removed 5 bases from V and 3 bases from J; junction bases left unmatched: 5. This CDR3 has 15 amino acids. The CDR3 reads CASSPDRGPYYGYTF. The CDR3 nucleotides read TGTGCCAGCAGTCCGGACAGGGGGCCGTACTATGGCTACACCTTC.

V and J are TRBV2 and TRBJ1-5; 7 nucleotides agree with TRBD1. This CDR3 comprises 16 residues. J lost 2 bases, V lost 0 bases, and 4 bases had no gene match. The germline V gene encodes CDR1 SNHLY and CDR2 FYNNEI. The CDR3 coding sequence is TGTGCCAGCAGTGAAGCAGGAGGACAGGGCAATCAGCCCCAGCATTTT. Its translation is CASSEAGGQGNQPQHF.

This chain uses TRBV12-3 or TRBV12-4 with TRBJ2-3; possible D gene TRBD2, 7 bases. The ends were cut back, 6 bases at V and 14 bases at J, with 33 bases in the middle. The CDR3 loop spans 17 amino acids. CDR3 DNA: TGTGCCAGCAGCCTACACGGAGCGGGGAGCCTGGACAGATACGCGTATTTT. Its translation: CASSLHGAGSLDRYAYF.

Written as DNA, the CDR3 is TGTGCCAGCACTACGGGGCAGTATGGCTACACCTTC. The encoded protein is CASTTGQYGYTF. This sequence joins TRBV28 and TRBJ1-2, with D perhaps matching TRBD1 (5 bases). CDR1 is MDHEN, CDR2 SYDVKM, per germline. Trimming left V 7 bases short and J 5 bases short, with 11 bases between. This CDR3 region has 12 residues.